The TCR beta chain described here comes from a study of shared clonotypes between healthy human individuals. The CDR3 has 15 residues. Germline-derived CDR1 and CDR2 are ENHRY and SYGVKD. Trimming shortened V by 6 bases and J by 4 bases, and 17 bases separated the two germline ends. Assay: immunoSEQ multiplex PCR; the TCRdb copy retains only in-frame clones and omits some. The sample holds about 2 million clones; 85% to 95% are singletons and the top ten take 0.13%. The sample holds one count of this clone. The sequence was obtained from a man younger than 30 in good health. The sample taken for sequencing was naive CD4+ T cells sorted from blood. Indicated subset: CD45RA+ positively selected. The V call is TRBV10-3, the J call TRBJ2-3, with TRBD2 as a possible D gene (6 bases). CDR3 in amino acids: CAIRPGLARADTQYF. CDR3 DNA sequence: TGTGCCATCAGGCCGGGACTCGCGAGGGCAGATACGCAGTATTTT.